The clone carrying this T cell receptor beta chain was picked up a small number of times. Its specificity is not known. The data originate from a study of T cell repertoires in cytomegalovirus infection. On the study more broadly: Recently identified HLA-C-restricted CMV epitopes were used, and well-studied HLA-B-restricted CMV epitopes were used as well. A matching HLA type, together with CMV infection, was signaled by public TCR beta signatures. General study findings and limits: Within the response measured ex vivo, HLA-C-restricted CMV-specific TCR beta clonotypes were dominant. Using cumulative public TCR beta family frequency, the authors identified those who carried CMV together with the relevant HLA.

The CDR3 sequence is 14 residues long. The V and J ends lost 3 bases and 0 bases respectively, with 6 bases between them. Germline V lookup: CDR1 LNHDA, CDR2 SQIVND (reference sequence). One entry per CDR3 protein, called by TCRdb with MiXCR from the reads. The data show about a million distinct CDR3 sequences, approximately 33% seen once. The clonotype was recovered from a human donor in good health (CMV status not recorded). Some clones in this sample may be carry-over from other donors' samples. This specimen was cultured CD8+ T cells from PBMCs, taken from culture after CMV antigen stimulation. The chain employs TRBV19 and TRBJ2-1; the D gene could be TRBD1 or TRBD2 (5 bases each). The CDR3 sequence: CASSIGASYNEQFF. For the CDR3, the DNA is TGTGCCAGTAGTATCGGGGCCTCCTACAATGAGCAGTTCTTC. The complete variable domain, with remaining parts taken from reference TRBV19 and TRBJ2-1, reads DGGITQSPKYLFRKEGQNVTLSCEQNLNHDAMYWYRQDPGQGLRLIYYSQIVNDFQKGDIAEGYSVSREKKESFPLTVTSAQKNPTAFYLCASSIGASYNEQFFGPGTRLTVL.